This note documents a single T cell receptor beta chain sequence. Extraction of RNA preceded its reverse transcription into cDNA, which served as the sequencing template. The repertoire was sequenced with immunoSEQ multiplex PCR; TCRdb's copy has only in-frame clones and lacks some. The repertoire includes 60,000 to 70,000 clones, about half of them detected once, and approximately 18% sits in the top ten. This sample is part of a study of CD8+ T cells in alopecia areata. This specimen consisted of CD8+ T cells sorted from blood, obtained at week 0. This receptor was taken from a human donor with alopecia areata.

The CDR3 DNA follows: TGCAGCGTGGCAGCGGGAAGCTCCTACAATGAGCAGTTCTTC. Amino acids: CSVAAGSSYNEQFF. The V and J genes are TRBV29-1 and TRBJ2-1; 7 bases map to TRBD2. The ends lost 6 bases at V and 0 bases at J; junction bases unmatched: 5. Germline CDR1 reads SQVTM; CDR2 reads ANQGSEA. CDR3 length: 14 amino acids.